This TCR beta chain emerged from a study of cytomegalovirus exposure and HLA in healthy donors. Notes on the study in general: Rarity marked most TCR sequences, yet some public TCRs occurred in many donors.

Germline CDR1 and CDR2: MRHNA and SNTAGT. This CDR3 is built from 16 residues. Comment on this clone: Its antigen is undetermined. One junction end disagrees with the germline gene, perhaps due to a read error.

The PCR contained 60 Vbeta and 13 Jbeta primers. In the original workflow: In a later analysis, the count reached about 80 million unique TCR beta chains, with about 11 million shared. Generated by immunoSEQ multiplex PCR, the TCRdb table keeps only in-frame clones and is missing some. V, J and clone size are those of that table, while D and trimming were read from the DNA. Of 150,000 to 200,000 clones in the sample, around 82% were seen once. This clonotype was obtained from a woman aged 45-65 years in good health and CMV-seropositive. The sequenced material came from PBMCs. The J gene is TRBJ2-7, the V gene TRBV6-4; TRBD1 aligns across 10 bases. The CDR3 here is CASSYSGDRGSYEQYF. The CDR3 DNA sequence: TGTGCCAGCAGTTACTCGGGGGACAGGGGCTCCTACGAGCAGTACTTC.